This TCR beta chain was profiled in a study of cytomegalovirus exposure and HLA in healthy donors. Overall study results and limits: As a later analysis showed, several of the most significant clusters appeared to be linked to common viral pathogens. Later analysis found that TCR beta chains associated with HLA were more clonally expanded than other, equally common chains. The study found most TCR sequences rare, yet found some public TCRs in many donors. In a later analysis, TCR beta V- and J-gene trimming showed a link to a missense DCLRE1C variant.

In germline, CDR1 is MNHNY, CDR2 SVGAGI (reference sequence). The trim removed 1 base at V and 3 bases at J, leaving 6 bases unmatched. The CDR3 runs to 15 residues. A multiplex PCR was run with 60 Vbeta primers and 13 Jbeta primers. The assay was immunoSEQ multiplex PCR, and TCRdb's table has in-frame clones only and misses some. In the table there are about 150,000 clones, approximately 74% of which are singletons. To note about this clone: No antigen is known for it.

Sequencing was carried out using PBMCs. V is TRBV6-6 and J is TRBJ2-7; TRBD1 matches 7 bases. This sequence was found in a man between 18 and 35 years old in good health and CMV-seronegative. This chain's CDR3 is CASSYYGDSFYEQYF. Written as DNA, the CDR3 is TGTGCCAGCAGTTACTATGGGGACAGTTTCTACGAGCAGTACTTC.